Listed below are T cell receptor beta chains from one sample, sequenced in a study of identical twins. MiXCR was run by TCRdb on the 5' RACE reads, yielding one entry per CDR3 protein. The table has around 490,000 distinct CDR3 sequences, roughly 15% seen once. This sample also belongs to another study, concerning yellow fever vaccine responses in identical twins.

The material sequenced was CD4+ T cells sorted from blood. These receptors came from a young woman in good health. Each CDR3 is given with its conserved first and last residue. A D gene is named only where the DNA matches it firmly. Clone size is not always given. Where it is, it says once, few, many or a class for expanded clones.

j_call | clone_size | v_call | d_call | cdr3_aa | cdr3_nt
TRBJ1-4 | NA | TRBV5-1 | TRBD1 | CASSLTRQGTEKLFF | TGCGCCAGCAGCCTAACAAGACAGGGTACTGAAAAACTGTTTTTT
TRBJ2-2 | few | TRBV9 | TRBD1 | CASSVLGQGHTGELFF | TGTGCCAGCAGCGTATTGGGACAGGGACACACCGGGGAGCTGTTTTTT
TRBJ1-2 | NA | TRBV3-1 | NA | CASSQINYGYTF | TGTGCCAGCAGCCAAATCAACTATGGCTACACCTTC
TRBJ2-3 | NA | TRBV20-1 | TRBD1 | CSATGQGATDTQYF | TGCAGTGCTACCGGACAGGGGGCAACAGATACGCAGTATTTT
TRBJ2-1 | NA | TRBV7-9 | TRBD1 | CASSFSRQGGDEQFF | TGTGCCAGCAGCTTTTCCCGACAGGGGGGCGATGAGCAGTTCTTC
TRBJ2-7 | few | TRBV7-2 | NA | CASSHPTASAYEQYF | TGTGCCAGCAGCCATCCGACAGCCTCAGCCTACGAGCAGTACTTC
TRBJ2-1 | NA | TRBV20-1 | TRBD2 | CSASGRALYNEQFF | TGCAGTGCTAGCGGGAGGGCCTTGTACAATGAGCAGTTCTTC
TRBJ2-1 | NA | TRBV10-3 | TRBD2 | CAISEKREVLNEQFF | TGTGCCATCAGTGAGAAGCGGGAGGTCTTAAATGAGCAGTTCTTC
TRBJ2-2 | few | TRBV11-1 | NA | CASSLENRVEERNRELFF | TGTGCCAGCAGCTTAGAAAACAGGGTGGAGGAACGAAACAGGGAGCTGTTTTTT
TRBJ1-1 | few | TRBV14 | TRBD1 | CASSRFRGRGDTEAFF | TGTGCCAGCAGCCGCTTCAGGGGGCGAGGGGACACTGAAGCTTTCTTT
TRBJ1-5 | NA | TRBV12-3/TRBV12-4 | NA | CASSFRVNQPQHF | TGTGCCAGCAGTTTCCGGGTAAATCAGCCCCAGCATTTT
TRBJ2-1 | few | TRBV5-5 | NA | CASSFVDEQFF | TGTGCCAGCAGCTTTGTGGATGAGCAGTTCTTC
TRBJ2-3 | NA | TRBV24-1 | TRBD2 | CATSDPGTSGFDTQYF | TGTGCCACCAGTGACCCCGGGACTAGCGGGTTTGATACGCAGTATTTT
TRBJ2-5 | NA | TRBV24-1 | TRBD1 | CATSDPGTGMKTQYF | TGTGCCACCAGTGATCCAGGGACAGGGATGAAGACCCAGTACTTC
TRBJ2-2 | NA | TRBV2 | NA | CASSEAIGELFF | TGTGCCAGCAGTGAAGCGATCGGGGAGCTGTTTTTT
TRBJ2-7 | many | TRBV3-1 | TRBD1 | CASSRKDRGGFHPDEQYF | TGTGCCAGCAGCCGGAAAGACAGGGGGGGGTTCCACCCCGACGAGCAGTACTTC
TRBJ2-1 | few | TRBV6-1 | NA | CASRRVGNEQFF | TGTGCCAGCAGGAGAGTGGGGAATGAGCAGTTCTTC
TRBJ1-1 | NA | TRBV6-5 | NA | CASRRQNTEAFF | TGTGCCAGCAGAAGACAGAACACTGAAGCTTTCTTT
TRBJ1-1 | NA | TRBV20-1 | NA | CSARVHREAFF | TGCAGTGCTAGAGTACACAGAGAAGCTTTCTTT
TRBJ2-3 | few | TRBV2 | NA | CASSGRGATDTQYF | TGTGCCAGCAGTGGTCGGGGAGCCACAGATACGCAGTATTTT
TRBJ2-3 | NA | TRBV7-6 | TRBD1 | CASSPRQGESTDTQYF | TGTGCCAGCAGCCCCAGACAGGGGGAGAGCACAGATACGCAGTATTTT
TRBJ2-7 | NA | TRBV28 | TRBD2 | CASSPTSGGYYEQYF | TGTGCCAGCAGTCCGACTAGCGGAGGGTACTACGAGCAGTACTTC
TRBJ1-1 | many | TRBV6-1 | TRBD1 | CASTNRGTPVEAFF | TGTGCCAGCACCAACAGGGGTACTCCGGTTGAAGCTTTCTTT
TRBJ2-1 | many | TRBV11-2 | NA | CASSPRDSGGPYNEQFF | TGTGCCAGCAGCCCCCGTGATTCGGGGGGCCCCTACAATGAGCAGTTCTTC
TRBJ2-6 | NA | TRBV6-1 | NA | CASSALATGANVLTF | TGTGCCAGCAGCGCGCTAGCGACTGGGGCCAACGTCCTGACTTTC
TRBJ1-4 | once | TRBV5-3 | TRBD1 | CARSGETGKDTNEKLFF | TGTGCCAGAAGCGGGGAGACAGGGAAGGACACTAATGAAAAACTGTTTTTT
TRBJ1-5 | many | TRBV12-3/TRBV12-4 | NA | CASSLRQGRNQPQHF | TGTGCCAGCAGTTTACGGCAGGGGAGAAATCAGCCCCAGCATTTT
TRBJ1-6 | NA | TRBV5-1 | TRBD1 | CASTIQGATGNSPLHF | TGCGCCAGCACAATACAGGGGGCTACTGGTAATTCACCCCTCCACTTT
TRBJ2-1 | many | TRBV29-1 | NA | CSVSDGGNEQFF | TGCAGCGTTTCGGACGGAGGCAATGAGCAGTTCTTC
TRBJ2-1 | NA | TRBV10-3 | TRBD2 | CAISGGWTSGDYNEQFF | TGTGCCATCAGTGGGGGATGGACTAGCGGAGACTACAATGAGCAGTTCTTC